Reported below is one T cell receptor beta chain. Its antigen is still unknown. The record originates from a study of OX40 agonist ivuxolimab in advanced cancers. Study in general: Patients in the trial were receiving intravenous ivuxolimab every 2 weeks, at doses of 0.01 to 10 mg/kg. Study-level results: Some of the nonresponding patients also showed low levels of normalized T-cell clonal expansion.

Patients with a history of autoimmune disease or on systemic immunosuppression were excluded. Sequencing used immunoSEQ multiplex PCR; TCRdb keeps in-frame clones, though not all of them. The sample shows nearly 50,000 clones, around 90% of them seen only once. CDR1 and CDR2 from the germline V gene are MNHNS and SASEGT. V gave up 6 bases and J gave up 5 bases; unmatched junction bases: 7. This CDR3 has 15 amino acids. The TCR sequence derives from an adult with an advanced solid tumor such as melanoma, head and neck, liver or kidney cancer. The sample was CD4+ or CD8+ T cells sorted from blood, taken in a trial of the OX40 agonist ivuxolimab. The chain couples TRBV6-1 to TRBJ1-5; 10 positions agree with TRBD1. CDR3 in DNA: TGTGCCAGCAGCCTCGGGACAGGGGCGGATCAGCCCCAGCATTTT. Translation gives CASSLGTGADQPQHF.